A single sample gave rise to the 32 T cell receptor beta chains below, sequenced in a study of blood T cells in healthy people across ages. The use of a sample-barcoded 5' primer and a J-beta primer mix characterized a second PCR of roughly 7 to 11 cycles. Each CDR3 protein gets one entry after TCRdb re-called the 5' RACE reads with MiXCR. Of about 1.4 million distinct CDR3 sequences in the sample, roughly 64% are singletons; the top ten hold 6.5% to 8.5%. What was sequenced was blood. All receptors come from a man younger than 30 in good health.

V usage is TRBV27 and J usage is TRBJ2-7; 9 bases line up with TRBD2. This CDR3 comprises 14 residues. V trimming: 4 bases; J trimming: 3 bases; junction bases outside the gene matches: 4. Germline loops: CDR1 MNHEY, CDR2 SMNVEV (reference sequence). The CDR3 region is CASSSDSGSYEQYF. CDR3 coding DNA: TGTGCCAGCAGTTCGGATAGCGGGAGCTACGAGCAGTACTTC.

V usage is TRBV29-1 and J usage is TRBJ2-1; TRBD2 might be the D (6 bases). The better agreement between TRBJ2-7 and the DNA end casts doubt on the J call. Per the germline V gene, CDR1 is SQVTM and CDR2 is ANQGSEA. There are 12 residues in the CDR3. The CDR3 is CSVGGLYNEQYF. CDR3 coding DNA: TGCAGCGTTGGGGGACTTTACAATGAGCAGTACTTC.

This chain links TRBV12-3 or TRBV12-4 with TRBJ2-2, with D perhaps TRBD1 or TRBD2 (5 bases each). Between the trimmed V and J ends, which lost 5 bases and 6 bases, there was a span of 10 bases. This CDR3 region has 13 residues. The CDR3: CASSRDLAGELFF. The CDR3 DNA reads TGTGCCAGCAGTCGGGACCTCGCCGGGGAGCTGTTTTTT.

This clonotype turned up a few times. CDR3 in amino acids: CATGSNEQFF. The CDR3 DNA reads TGTGCCACCGGGTCAAATGAGCAGTTCTTC. This sequence joins TRBV15 and TRBJ2-1; D gene uncertain. Deletions cut 8 bases from V and 7 bases from J, with 6 bases between. CDR3 length: 10 residues. Germline V gives CDR1 LNHNV, CDR2 YYDKDF (reference sequence).

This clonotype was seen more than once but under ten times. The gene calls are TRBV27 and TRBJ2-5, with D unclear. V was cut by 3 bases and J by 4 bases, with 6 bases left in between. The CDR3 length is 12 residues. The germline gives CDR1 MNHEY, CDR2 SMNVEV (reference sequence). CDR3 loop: CASSFVGETQYF. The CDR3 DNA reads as TGTGCCAGCAGTTTCGTAGGAGAGACCCAGTACTTC.

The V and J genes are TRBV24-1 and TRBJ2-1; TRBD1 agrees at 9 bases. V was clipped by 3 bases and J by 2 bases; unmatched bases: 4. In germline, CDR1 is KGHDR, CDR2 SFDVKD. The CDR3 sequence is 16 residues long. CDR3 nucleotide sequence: TGTGCCACCAGTGATGGGGGGACAGGGCCCTACAATGAGCAGTTCTTC. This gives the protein CATSDGGTGPYNEQFF.

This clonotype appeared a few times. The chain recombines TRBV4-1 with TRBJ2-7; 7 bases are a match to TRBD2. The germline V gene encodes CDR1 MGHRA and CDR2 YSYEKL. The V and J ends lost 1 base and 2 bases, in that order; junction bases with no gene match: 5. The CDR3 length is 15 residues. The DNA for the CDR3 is TGCGCCAGCAGCCAAGCCAGCGGGACTACCTACGAGCAGTACTTC. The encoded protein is CASSQASGTTYEQYF.

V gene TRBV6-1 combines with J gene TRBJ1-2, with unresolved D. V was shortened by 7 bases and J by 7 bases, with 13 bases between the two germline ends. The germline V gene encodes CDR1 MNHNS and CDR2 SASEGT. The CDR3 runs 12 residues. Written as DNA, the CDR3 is TGTGCCAGCAAGCAGGTGGGAACTGGCTACACCTTC. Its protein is CASKQVGTGYTF.

The CDR3 DNA reads TGTGCCAGCACCCACCCATCCAATGAGCAGTTCTTC. It yields the protein CASTHPSNEQFF. The chain employs TRBV6-2 or TRBV6-3 and TRBJ2-1; no definite D call. The ends were cut back, 7 bases at V and 6 bases at J, with 10 bases in the middle. The CDR3 runs to 12 residues. Germline V gene data show CDR1 as MNHEY and CDR2 as SVGEGT.

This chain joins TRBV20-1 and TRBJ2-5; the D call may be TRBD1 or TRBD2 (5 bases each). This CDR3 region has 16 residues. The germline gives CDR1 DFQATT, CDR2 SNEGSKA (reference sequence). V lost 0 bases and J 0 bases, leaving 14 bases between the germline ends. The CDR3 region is CSARDIQGEYQETQYF. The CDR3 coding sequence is TGCAGTGCTAGAGATATTCAAGGGGAGTACCAAGAGACCCAGTACTTC.

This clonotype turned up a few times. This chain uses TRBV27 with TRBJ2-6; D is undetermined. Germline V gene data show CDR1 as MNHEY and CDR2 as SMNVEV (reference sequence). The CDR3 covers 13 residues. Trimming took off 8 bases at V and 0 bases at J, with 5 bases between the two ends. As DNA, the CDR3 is TGTGCCAGCGCCTACTCTGGGGCCAACGTCCTGACTTTC. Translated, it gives CASAYSGANVLTF.

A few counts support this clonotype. CDR3: CASSQDFHTQYF. The DNA of the CDR3 is TGTGCCAGCAGCCAAGATTTCCATACGCAGTATTTT. The gene calls are TRBV3-1 and TRBJ2-3, with no clear D. This CDR3 is 12 amino acids long. Looked up from germline, CDR1 is LGHDT and CDR2 is YNNKEL (reference sequence). V was pared by 0 bases and J by 7 bases, with 5 bases between.

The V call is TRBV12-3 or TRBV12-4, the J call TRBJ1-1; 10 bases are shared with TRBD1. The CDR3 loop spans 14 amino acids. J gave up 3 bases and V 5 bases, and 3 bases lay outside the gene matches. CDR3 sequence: CASSPDRGYTEAFF. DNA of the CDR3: TGTGCCAGCAGTCCGGACAGGGGGTACACTGAAGCTTTCTTT.

The DNA of the CDR3 is TGTGCCAGCCAACGAGACCCGCCCGGGGAGCTGTTTTTT. Translation: CASQRDPPGELFF. This rearrangement joins TRBV7-9 to TRBJ2-2; D not certain. V was trimmed by 8 bases and J by 6 bases, leaving 13 bases between them. The CDR3 totals 13 residues. Germline V gives CDR1 SEHNR, CDR2 FQNEAQ (reference sequence).

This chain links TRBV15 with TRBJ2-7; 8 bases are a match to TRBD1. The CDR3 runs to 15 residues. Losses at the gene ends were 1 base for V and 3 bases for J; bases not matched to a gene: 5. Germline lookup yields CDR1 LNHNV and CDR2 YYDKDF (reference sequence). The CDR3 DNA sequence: TGTGCCACCAGCAGAGCCTCCGGACAGGGCTACGAGCAGTACTTC. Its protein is CATSRASGQGYEQYF.

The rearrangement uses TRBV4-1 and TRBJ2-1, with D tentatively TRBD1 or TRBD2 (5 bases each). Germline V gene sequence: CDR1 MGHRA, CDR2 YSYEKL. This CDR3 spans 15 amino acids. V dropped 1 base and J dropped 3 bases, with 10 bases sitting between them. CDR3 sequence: CASSQGDPSYNEQFF. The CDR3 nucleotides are TGCGCCAGCAGCCAAGGGGACCCCAGCTACAATGAGCAGTTCTTC.

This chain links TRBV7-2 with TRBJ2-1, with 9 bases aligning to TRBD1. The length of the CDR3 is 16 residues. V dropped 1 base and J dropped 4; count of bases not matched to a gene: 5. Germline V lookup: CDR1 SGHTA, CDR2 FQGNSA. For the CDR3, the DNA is TGTGCCAGCAGCTTAGTCTCCGGGACAGGGTACAATGAGCAGTTCTTC. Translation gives CASSLVSGTGYNEQFF.

As DNA, the CDR3 is TGTGCCAGTACTGAAAACAATGAGCAGTTCTTC. This codes for CASTENNEQFF. V usage is TRBV28 and J usage is TRBJ2-1, with no clear D. The CDR3 consists of 11 residues. The germline CDR1 and CDR2 sequences are MDHEN and SYDVKM. Trimming removed 9 bases at V and 5 bases at J, with 8 bases between.

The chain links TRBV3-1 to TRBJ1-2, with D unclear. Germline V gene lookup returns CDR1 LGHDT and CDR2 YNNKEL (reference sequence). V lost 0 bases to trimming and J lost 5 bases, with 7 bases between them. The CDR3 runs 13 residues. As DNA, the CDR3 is TGTGCCAGCAGCCAAGATTTTGTTTATGGCTACACCTTC. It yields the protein CASSQDFVYGYTF.

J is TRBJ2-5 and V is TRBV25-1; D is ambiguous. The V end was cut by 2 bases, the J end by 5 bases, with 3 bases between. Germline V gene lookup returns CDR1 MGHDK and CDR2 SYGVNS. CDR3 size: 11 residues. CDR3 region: CASSEAETQYF. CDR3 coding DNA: TGTGCCAGCAGTGAAGCCGAGACCCAGTACTTC.

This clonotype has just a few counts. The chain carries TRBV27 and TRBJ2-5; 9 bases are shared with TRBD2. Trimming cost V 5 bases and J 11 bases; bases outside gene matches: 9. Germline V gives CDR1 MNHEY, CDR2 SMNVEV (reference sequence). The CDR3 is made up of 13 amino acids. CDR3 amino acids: CASSKGGGGVQYF. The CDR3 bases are TGTGCCAGCAGTAAAGGCGGGGGGGGAGTGCAGTACTTC.

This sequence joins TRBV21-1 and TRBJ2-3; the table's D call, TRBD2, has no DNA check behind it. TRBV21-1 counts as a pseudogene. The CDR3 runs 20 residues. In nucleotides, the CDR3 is TGTGCCAGCAGCAAAGGTAGATCCCGAGGAACTAGCGGATACACAGATACGCAGTATTTT. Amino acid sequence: CASSKGRSRGTSGYTDTQYF.

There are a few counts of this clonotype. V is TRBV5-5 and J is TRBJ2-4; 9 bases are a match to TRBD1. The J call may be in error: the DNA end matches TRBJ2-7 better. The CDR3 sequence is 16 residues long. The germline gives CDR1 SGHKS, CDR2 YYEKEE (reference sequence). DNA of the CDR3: TGTGCCAGCAGCTCTACCCCGGACAGGGGAACTTACGAGCAGTACTTC. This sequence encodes CASSSTPDRGTYEQYF.

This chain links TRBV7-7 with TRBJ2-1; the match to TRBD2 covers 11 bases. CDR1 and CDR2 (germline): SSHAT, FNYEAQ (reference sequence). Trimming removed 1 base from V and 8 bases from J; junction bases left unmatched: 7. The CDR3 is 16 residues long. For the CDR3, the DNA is TGTGCCAGCAGCTTAGGGTCTAGCGGGAGGTTCGATGAGCAGTTCTTC. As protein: CASSLGSSGRFDEQFF.

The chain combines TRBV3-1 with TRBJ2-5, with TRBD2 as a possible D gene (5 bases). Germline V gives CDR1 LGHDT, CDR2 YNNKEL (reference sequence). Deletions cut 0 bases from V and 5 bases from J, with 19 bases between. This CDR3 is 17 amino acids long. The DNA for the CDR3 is TGTGCCAGCAGCCAAGATTGGGCCGCTACGGGGTGGGAGACCCAGTACTTC. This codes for CASSQDWAATGWETQYF.

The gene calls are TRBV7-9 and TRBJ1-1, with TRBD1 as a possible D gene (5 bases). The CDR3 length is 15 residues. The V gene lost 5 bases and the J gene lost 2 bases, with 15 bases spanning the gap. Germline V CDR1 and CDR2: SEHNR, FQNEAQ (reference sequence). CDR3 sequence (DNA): TGTGCCAGCAGCCGGACACTAATCGGCAACACTGAAGCTTTCTTT. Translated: CASSRTLIGNTEAFF.

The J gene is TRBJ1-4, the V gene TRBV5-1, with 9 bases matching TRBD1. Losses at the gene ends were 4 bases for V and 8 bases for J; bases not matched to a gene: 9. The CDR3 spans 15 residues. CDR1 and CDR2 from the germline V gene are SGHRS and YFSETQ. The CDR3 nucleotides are TGCGCCAGCAGCCAGCCCGGGACAGGGAACGAAAAACTGTTTTTT. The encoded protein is CASSQPGTGNEKLFF.

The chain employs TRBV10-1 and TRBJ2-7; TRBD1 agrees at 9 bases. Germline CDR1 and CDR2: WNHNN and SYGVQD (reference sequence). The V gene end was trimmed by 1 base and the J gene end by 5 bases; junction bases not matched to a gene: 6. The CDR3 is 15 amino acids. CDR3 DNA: TGCGCCAGCAGTGAGTTGGGACAGGGAAGGGACGAGCAGTACTTC. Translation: CASSELGQGRDEQYF.

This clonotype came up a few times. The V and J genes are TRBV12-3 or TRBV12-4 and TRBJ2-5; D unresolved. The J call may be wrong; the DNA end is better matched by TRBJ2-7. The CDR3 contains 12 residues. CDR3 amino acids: CASSSSAPEQYF. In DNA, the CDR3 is TGTGCCAGCAGTTCCTCAGCCCCCGAGCAGTACTTC.

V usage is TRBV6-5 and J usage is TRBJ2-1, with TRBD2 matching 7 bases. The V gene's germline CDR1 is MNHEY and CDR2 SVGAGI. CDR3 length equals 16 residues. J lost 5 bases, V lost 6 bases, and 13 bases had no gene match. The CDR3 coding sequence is TGTGCCAGCAGAAAGGATCCAGCGGGATTCCACAATGAGCAGTTCTTC. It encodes CASRKDPAGFHNEQFF.

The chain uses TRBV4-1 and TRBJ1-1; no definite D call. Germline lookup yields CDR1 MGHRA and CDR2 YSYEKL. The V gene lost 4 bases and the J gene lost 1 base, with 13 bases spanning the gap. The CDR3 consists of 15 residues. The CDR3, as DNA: TGCGCCAGCAGCCGGGCGGAGTACGGGAACACTGAAGCTTTCTTT. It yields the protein CASSRAEYGNTEAFF.

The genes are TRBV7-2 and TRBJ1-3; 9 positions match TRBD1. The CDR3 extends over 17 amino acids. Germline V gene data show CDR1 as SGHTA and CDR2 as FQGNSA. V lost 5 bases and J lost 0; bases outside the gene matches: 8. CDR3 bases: TGTGCCAGCAGCCCCAACAGGGGGCGACCCTCTGGAAACACCATATATTTT. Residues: CASSPNRGRPSGNTIYF.